This T cell receptor beta chain comes out of a study of blood T cell repertoires in COVID-19. Study background: In each case, the material was cDNA or gDNA derived from T cells, B-cell-depleted T cells, or PBMCs.

This CDR3 contains 13 residues. Germline values: CDR1 SEHNR, CDR2 FQNEAQ (reference sequence). V lost 3 bases to trimming and J lost 11 bases, with 14 bases between them. In the authors' workflow: Reference gene primer amplification gave nucleated cell count estimates. Only in-frame clones appear in the TCRdb table, and some are missing; sequencing was by immunoSEQ multiplex PCR. The V and J calls and clone size come from that table; D and trimming were worked out from the DNA. The sample has a few hundred thousand clones, 65% to 90% seen once. The V and J genes are TRBV7-9 and TRBJ2-1; perhaps TRBD2 as D (6 bases). Sequencing used PBMCs or T cells enriched from blood (not recorded which). This TCR was sampled from a woman aged 40-49 years with acute COVID-19. CDR3 in amino acids: CASSLALGTQQFF. CDR3 DNA: TGTGCCAGCAGCTTGGCACTAGGGACTCAGCAGTTCTTC.